Listed below are T cell receptor beta chains from one sample, sequenced in a study of blood T cell repertoires in COVID-19. Assay: immunoSEQ multiplex PCR; the TCRdb copy retains only in-frame clones and omits some. Of 100,000 to 150,000 clones in the sample, around 88% were seen once. Sequenced material: peripheral blood. These TCRs come from a man aged 45-65 years with acute or convalescent COVID-19. Both conserved end residues are part of each CDR3. Each record gives: CDR3 length, V gene, D gene, J gene, clone size, CDR3 DNA, CDR3 protein. D genes are given only for firm matches. A row's size may be missing; if present it is once, few, many or a size class.

13,TRBV15,-,TRBJ1-2,-,TGTGCCACCAGCAGACAGGGTAACTATGGCTACACCTTC,CATSRQGNYGYTF
15,TRBV15,-,TRBJ1-3,-,TGTGCCACCAGCAGAATGGGCAGCGGGGAAAACACCATATATTTT,CATSRMGSGENTIYF
19,TRBV7-3,TRBD2,TRBJ2-3,-,TGTGCCAGCAGCCAGCGGGGGCCGAGGGGGGCCTTCCCCACAGATACGCAGTATTTT,CASSQRGPRGAFPTDTQYF
16,TRBV5-1,-,TRBJ2-3,-,TGCGCCAGCAGCTGGGGTCAGGGGTCAGGGACAGATACGCAGTATTTT,CASSWGQGSGTDTQYF
15,TRBV3-1/TRBV3-2,-,TRBJ1-2,-,TGTGCCAGCAGCCCGTCGGACAGAACTCGCTATGGCTACACCTTC,CASSPSDRTRYGYTF
13,TRBV5-6,-,TRBJ1-2,-,TGTGCCAGCAGCTTGGCCGTTCCGGGAGGCTACACCTTC,CASSLAVPGGYTF
15,TRBV14,TRBD1,TRBJ1-2,-,TGTGCCAGCAGCCTAACAGGGGGCGTCTACTATGGCTACACCTTC,CASSLTGGVYYGYTF
15,TRBV7-2,-,TRBJ1-1,once,TGTGCCAGCAGCTTAGAGAGAGGGGCGGGAATCGGGGCTTTCTTT,CASSLERGAGIGAFF
18,TRBV7-9,-,TRBJ2-7,-,TGTGCCAGCAGCTTATCCCGTGCGGGCAGGGGAAACTTGGGCGAGCAGTACTTC,CASSLSRAGRGNLGEQYF
16,TRBV7-9,-,TRBJ1-4,-,TGTGCCAGCAGCTTAGTGGAGGGTAGCACTAATGAAAAACTGTTTTTT,CASSLVEGSTNEKLFF
15,TRBV6-5,TRBD1,TRBJ1-5,-,TGTGCCAGCAGCCAATCGACAGGGCCGCATCAGCCCCAGCATTTT,CASSQSTGPHQPQHF
17,TRBV7-9,TRBD2,TRBJ2-1,-,TGTGCCAGCAGCTTTCTTATAGCGGGAGGGCCGAGCAATGAGCAGTTCTTC,CASSFLIAGGPSNEQFF
16,TRBV27,-,TRBJ2-1,-,TGTGCCAGCAGTCAGTCCGGGAGAAGCTCCTACAATGAGCAGTTCTTC,CASSQSGRSSYNEQFF
19,TRBV10-2,TRBD2,TRBJ2-1,-,TGCGCCAGCAGTGATACGGGACTAGCCATTGGACGAGTCAACAATGAGCAGTTCTTC,CASSDTGLAIGRVNNEQFF
13,TRBV7-9,TRBD1,TRBJ2-7,-,TGTGCCAGCAGCTTGGACAGGGGCGGCGAGCAGTACTTC,CASSLDRGGEQYF
16,TRBV27,TRBD1,TRBJ1-2,-,TGTGCCAGCACTATAAGTCCGGACAGGGGGCTTGGTGGCTACACCTTC,CASTISPDRGLGGYTF
16,TRBV5-1,-,TRBJ2-7,-,TGCGCCAGCAGCTTGAAGGGTGAGGGAGTCTCCTACGAGCAGTACTTC,CASSLKGEGVSYEQYF
18,TRBV19,TRBD2,TRBJ2-2,-,TGTGCCAGTAGCACTTCTAGCGGGAGGGCCGGGGCAATCGGGGAGCTGTTTTTT,CASSTSSGRAGAIGELFF
16,TRBV18,-,TRBJ1-1,-,TGTGCCAGCTCACTCGGACCCTACTATGCGGGGACTGAAGCTTTCTTT,CASSLGPYYAGTEAFF
18,TRBV5-1,TRBD2,TRBJ2-2,-,TGCGCCAGCAGCCCCACTAGCGGGGGGTACTCGTACACCGGGGAGCTGTTTTTT,CASSPTSGGYSYTGELFF
14,TRBV11-2,-,TRBJ1-1,-,TGTGCCAGCAGCTTAGCCTCCGAGGGCACTGAAGCTTTCTTT,CASSLASEGTEAFF
11,TRBV10-3,TRBD1,TRBJ1-3,few,TGTGGACAGGGGGCTGGAAACACCATATATTTT,CGQGAGNTIYF
15,TRBV18,TRBD1,TRBJ1-5,-,TGTGCCAGCTCACTGGGACAGGGTAGCAATCAGCCCCAGCATTTT,CASSLGQGSNQPQHF
14,TRBV28,-,TRBJ1-5,-,TGTGCCAGCGGCTGGCTTCTCGGCAATCAGCCCCAGCATTTT,CASGWLLGNQPQHF
15,TRBV7-2,-,TRBJ1-1,-,TGTGCCAGCAGCTTAGTTGCAGGGCTGAACACTGAAGCTTTCTTT,CASSLVAGLNTEAFF
15,TRBV7-9,-,TRBJ1-6,-,TGTGCCAGCAGCTCACACACCTCCTATAATTCACCCCTCCACTTT,CASSSHTSYNSPLHF
16,TRBV5-1,-,TRBJ2-3,-,TGCGCCAGCAGGACCCAGGAGGGTGGGAGCACAGATACGCAGTATTTT,CASRTQEGGSTDTQYF
11,TRBV20-1,-,TRBJ1-1,-,TGCAGTGCTAGAGATCTTTCTGAAGCTTTCTTT,CSARDLSEAFF
16,TRBV29-1,-,TRBJ1-4,-,TGCAGCGTTGAAGTCCACCGGGGGGCCACTAATGAAAAACTGTTTTTT,CSVEVHRGATNEKLFF
15,TRBV19,TRBD2,TRBJ2-7,-,TGTGCCAGTAGCGGTTGGGGGGGTAAGTCCTACGAGCAGTACTTC,CASSGWGGKSYEQYF
12,TRBV5-1,-,TRBJ2-7,-,TGCGCCAGCAGTAACGGAGCCTACGAGCAGTACTTC,CASSNGAYEQYF
16,TRBV19,-,TRBJ1-6,-,TGTGCCAGTAGCCCCCCCGGGACACCTTATAATTCACCCCTCCACTTT,CASSPPGTPYNSPLHF
13,TRBV7-2,-,TRBJ2-1,-,TGTGCCAGCAGCCTTCCGGGAGACGGAGGGAGGTTCTTC,CASSLPGDGGRFF
15,TRBV29-1,TRBD1,TRBJ1-1,-,TGCAGCGTGGGCTACAGGGGACCCCGAGGGTCCGAAGCTTTCTTT,CSVGYRGPRGSEAFF
15,TRBV5-1,TRBD2,TRBJ2-5,-,TGCGCCAGCAGCTTGGGACTAGCGGGGTTGGAGACCCAGTACTTC,CASSLGLAGLETQYF
14,TRBV5-6,-,TRBJ2-5,few,TGTGCCAGCAATGGGTTCAGGGACCAAGAGACCCAGTACTTC,CASNGFRDQETQYF
14,TRBV5-1,-,TRBJ2-3,-,TGCGCCAGCAGCTTCGGGGGACTCACAGATACGCAGTATTTT,CASSFGGLTDTQYF
14,TRBV6-1,-,TRBJ1-2,-,TGTGCCAGCAGTGAAGCGGGGAGGGGCTATGGCTACACCTTC,CASSEAGRGYGYTF
14,TRBV28,TRBD2,TRBJ2-1,-,TGTGCCAGCACTCGACTAGCGGAGTACAATGAGCAGTTCTTC,CASTRLAEYNEQFF
15,TRBV6-2/TRBV6-3,-,TRBJ1-5,-,TGTGCCAGCAGTTACCCCGGGACTTGGAATCAGCCCCAGCATTTT,CASSYPGTWNQPQHF
13,TRBV28,-,TRBJ1-2,-,TGTGCCAGCAGTCGACAGGCGATCTATGGCTACACCTTC,CASSRQAIYGYTF
13,TRBV7-9,-,TRBJ1-1,-,TGTGCCAGCAGCGTTGAAGGGGCCACTGAAGCTTTCTTT,CASSVEGATEAFF
16,TRBV18,-,TRBJ2-3,-,TGTGCCAGCTCACCAGAATCAACGGGAAGGACAGATACGCAGTATTTT,CASSPESTGRTDTQYF
16,TRBV4-2,TRBD2,TRBJ2-7,once,TGTGCCAGCAGCCCCCGGGGGGAAGAGTCGACCTCCGAGCAGTACTTC,CASSPRGEESTSEQYF
15,TRBV27,-,TRBJ2-7,-,TGTGCCAGCAGTTTACGCCCCGGTAGAAGCTACGAGCAGTACTTC,CASSLRPGRSYEQYF
13,TRBV6-5,TRBD1,TRBJ1-2,-,TGTGCCAGCAGCATGACAGGGGAAGGTGGCTACACCTTC,CASSMTGEGGYTF
14,TRBV5-6,-,TRBJ1-4,-,TGTGCCAGCAGCTTGCTGGAGCCTAATGAAAAACTGTTTTTT,CASSLLEPNEKLFF
18,TRBV9,TRBD2,TRBJ2-3,once,TGTGCCAGCAGCGTAGGGTCTAGCGGGGGTATCCCCACAGATACGCAGTATTTT,CASSVGSSGGIPTDTQYF
14,TRBV6-1,TRBD1,TRBJ1-6,-,TGTGCCAGCAGTGACCTCCCAGGGGGCGGACCCCTCCACTTT,CASSDLPGGGPLHF
15,TRBV15,-,TRBJ1-2,-,TGTGCCACCAGCAGAGATAGGAGGGAGAACTATGGCTACACCTTC,CATSRDRRENYGYTF
14,TRBV27,TRBD1,TRBJ1-1,once,TGTGCCAGCAGTTACGGACAGGGGCCAACTGAAGCTTTCTTT,CASSYGQGPTEAFF
11,TRBV5-1,-,TRBJ1-1,-,TGCGCCAGCGGCAGGGGAGATGAAGCTTTCTTT,CASGRGDEAFF
15,TRBV5-1,-,TRBJ1-1,-,TGCGCCAGCAGCTTGGTGGTGGCCCGTGTGACTGAAGCTTTCTTT,CASSLVVARVTEAFF